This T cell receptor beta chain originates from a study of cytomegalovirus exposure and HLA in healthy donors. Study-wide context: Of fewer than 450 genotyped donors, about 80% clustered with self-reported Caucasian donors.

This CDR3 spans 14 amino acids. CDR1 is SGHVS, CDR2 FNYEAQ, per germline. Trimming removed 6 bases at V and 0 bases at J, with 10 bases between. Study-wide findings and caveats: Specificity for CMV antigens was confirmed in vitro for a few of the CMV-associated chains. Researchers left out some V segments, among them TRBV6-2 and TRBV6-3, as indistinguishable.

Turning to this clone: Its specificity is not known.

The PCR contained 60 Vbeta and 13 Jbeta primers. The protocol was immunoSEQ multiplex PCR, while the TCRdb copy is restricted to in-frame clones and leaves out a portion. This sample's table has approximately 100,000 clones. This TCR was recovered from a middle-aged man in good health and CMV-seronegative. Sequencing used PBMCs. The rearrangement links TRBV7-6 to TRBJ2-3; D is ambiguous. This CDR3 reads CASRRSHSTDTQYF. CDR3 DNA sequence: TGTGCCAGCAGGCGGAGCCATAGCACAGATACGCAGTATTTT.